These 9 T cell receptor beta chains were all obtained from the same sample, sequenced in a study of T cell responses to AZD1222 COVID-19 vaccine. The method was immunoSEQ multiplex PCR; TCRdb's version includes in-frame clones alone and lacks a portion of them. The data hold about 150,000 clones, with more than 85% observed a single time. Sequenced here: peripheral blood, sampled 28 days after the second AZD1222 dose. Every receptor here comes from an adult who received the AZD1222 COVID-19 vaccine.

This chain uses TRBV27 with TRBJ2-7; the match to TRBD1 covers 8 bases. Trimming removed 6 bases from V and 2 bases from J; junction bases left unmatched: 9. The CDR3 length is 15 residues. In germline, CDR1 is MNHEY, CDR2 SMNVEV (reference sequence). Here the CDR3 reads CASRRPGTGAYEQYF. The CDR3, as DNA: TGTGCCAGCAGAAGACCCGGGACAGGAGCCTACGAGCAGTACTTC.

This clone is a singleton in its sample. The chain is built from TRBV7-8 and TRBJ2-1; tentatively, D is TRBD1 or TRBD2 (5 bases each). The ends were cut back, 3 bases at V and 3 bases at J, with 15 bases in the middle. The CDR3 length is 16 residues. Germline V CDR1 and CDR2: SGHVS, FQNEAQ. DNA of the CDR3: TGTGCCAGCAGCTTCGGGACCGCTCTAAACTACAATGAGCAGTTCTTC. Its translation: CASSFGTALNYNEQFF.

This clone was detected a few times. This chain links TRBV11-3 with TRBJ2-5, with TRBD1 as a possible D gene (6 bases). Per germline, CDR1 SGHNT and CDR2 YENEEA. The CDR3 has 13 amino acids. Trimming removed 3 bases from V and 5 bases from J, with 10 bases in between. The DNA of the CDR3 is TGTGCCAGCAGCTTTACAGGGCCGGAGACCCAGTACTTC. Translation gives CASSFTGPETQYF.

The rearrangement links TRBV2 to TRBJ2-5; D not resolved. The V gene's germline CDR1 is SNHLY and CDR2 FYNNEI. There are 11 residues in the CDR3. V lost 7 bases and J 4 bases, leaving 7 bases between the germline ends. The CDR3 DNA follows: TGTGCCAGCACCGAGGTAGAGACCCAGTACTTC. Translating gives CASTEVETQYF.

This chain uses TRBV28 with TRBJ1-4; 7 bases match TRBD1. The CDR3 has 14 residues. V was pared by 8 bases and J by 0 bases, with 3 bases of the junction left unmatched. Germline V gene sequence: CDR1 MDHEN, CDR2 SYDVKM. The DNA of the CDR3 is TGTGCCAGCTACCAGGGGGCAACTAATGAAAAACTGTTTTTT. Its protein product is CASYQGATNEKLFF.

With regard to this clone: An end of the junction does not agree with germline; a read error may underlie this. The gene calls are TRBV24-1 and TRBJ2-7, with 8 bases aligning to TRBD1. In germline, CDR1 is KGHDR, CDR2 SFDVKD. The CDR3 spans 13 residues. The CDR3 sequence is CATSDRGDYEQYF. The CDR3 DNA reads TGTGCCACGAGTGACAGGGGCGATTACGAGCAGTACTTC.

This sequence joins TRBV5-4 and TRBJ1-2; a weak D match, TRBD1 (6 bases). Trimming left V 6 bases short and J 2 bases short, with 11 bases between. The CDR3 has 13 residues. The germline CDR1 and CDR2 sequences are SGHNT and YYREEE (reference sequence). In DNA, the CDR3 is TGTGCCAGCACCTACCAGGGGAACTATGGCTACACCTTC. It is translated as CASTYQGNYGYTF. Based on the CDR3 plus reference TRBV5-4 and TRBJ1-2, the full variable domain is ETGVTQSPTHLIKTRGQQVTLRCSSQSGHNTVSWYQQALGQGPQFIFQYYREEENGRGNFPPRFSGLQFPNYSSELNVNALELDDSALYLCASTYQGNYGYTFGSGTRLTVV.

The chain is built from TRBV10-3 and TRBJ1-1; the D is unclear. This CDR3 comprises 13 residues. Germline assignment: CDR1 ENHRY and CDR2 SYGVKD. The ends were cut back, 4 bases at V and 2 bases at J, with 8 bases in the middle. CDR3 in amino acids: CAISASENTEAFF. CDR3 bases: TGTGCCATCAGTGCCAGTGAAAACACTGAAGCTTTCTTT.

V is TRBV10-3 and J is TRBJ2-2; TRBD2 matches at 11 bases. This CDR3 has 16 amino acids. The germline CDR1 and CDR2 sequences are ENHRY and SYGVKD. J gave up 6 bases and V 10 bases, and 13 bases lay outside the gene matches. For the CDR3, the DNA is TGTGCCACCACGCAGACTAGCGGGACGGGTGCCGGGGAGCTGTTTTTT. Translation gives CATTQTSGTGAGELFF.